This T cell receptor beta chain was sequenced for a study of blood T cell repertoires in COVID-19. Study details: From the United States, Italy and Spain came samples of acute and convalescent COVID-19.

Trimming pared 0 bases from V and 3 bases from J, leaving 16 bases between. The CDR3 totals 17 residues. Germline CDR1 and CDR2: SGDLS and YYNGEE. In the source study's methods: Amplification of reference gene primers was used by the study to estimate nucleated cell counts. Assay used: immunoSEQ multiplex PCR; TCRdb lists only in-frame clones, some missing. V and J calls and clone size come straight from that table; D and trimming were deduced from the DNA. The sample yields some 130,000 clones, 87% seen once. This clone turned up a few times. The V call is TRBV9, the J call TRBJ1-3; TRBD1 might be the D (6 bases). This clonotype originated in a man aged 50-60 years with active COVID-19. The sequenced material came from peripheral blood. CDR3 nucleotide sequence: TGTGCCAGCAGCGTAGGCCCCGCAGGGGTGCATGGAAACACCATATATTTT. This sequence encodes CASSVGPAGVHGNTIYF.